Listed here are 20 T cell receptor beta chains from one sample, sequenced in a study of cytomegalovirus exposure and HLA in healthy donors. The PCR made use of 60 Vbeta and 13 Jbeta primers. The repertoire was sequenced with immunoSEQ multiplex PCR; TCRdb's copy has only in-frame clones and lacks some. The data contain 100,000 to 150,000 clones, around three quarters of them singletons. The sample comprised PBMCs. These receptors all stem from a man aged 25 to 40 in good health and CMV-seronegative.

The V gene is TRBV11-2, the J gene TRBJ1-1; tentative D call: TRBD1 (5 bases). V was pared by 1 base and J by 2 bases, with 11 bases between. From germline, CDR1 is SGHAT and CDR2 FQNNGV. The CDR3 totals 15 residues. CDR3 sequence (DNA): TGTGCCAGCAGCTTAGCCGGACAAATCAACACTGAAGCTTTCTTT. Encoded protein: CASSLAGQINTEAFF.

The chain joins TRBV9 to TRBJ2-7; D is perhaps TRBD2 (6 bases). The length of the CDR3 is 16 residues. V lost 0 bases, J lost 6 bases, and 19 bases lay in between. Germline V CDR1 and CDR2: SGDLS, YYNGEE. The CDR3 bases are TGTGCCAGCAGCGTAGGGATCCCCAGGACTAACGGCGAGCAGTACTTC. It encodes CASSVGIPRTNGEQYF.

The V call is TRBV5-1, the J call TRBJ1-2; TRBD1 agrees at 7 bases. The CDR3 totals 14 residues. Germline CDR1 SGHRS, CDR2 YFSETQ. Trimming cost V 3 bases and J 7 bases; bases outside gene matches: 9. The CDR3 DNA reads as TGCGCCAGCAGCTACCCGACAGGGCCAGGTGGCTACACCTTC. Amino acid sequence: CASSYPTGPGGYTF. The variable domain in full, with the rest retrieved from reference TRBV5-1 and TRBJ1-2, is KAGVTQTPRYLIKTRGQQVTLSCSPISGHRSVSWYQQTPGQGLQFLFEYFSETQRNKGNFPGRFSGRQFSNSRSEMNVSTLELGDSALYLCASSYPTGPGGYTFGSGTRLTVV.

This chain joins TRBV6-1 and TRBJ2-4; 8 nucleotides align to TRBD1. The CDR3 is 14 residues long. Trimming cost V 1 base and J 9 bases; bases outside gene matches: 5. CDR1 and CDR2 (germline): MNHNS, SASEGT. The CDR3 DNA reads as TGTGCCAGCAGTGAAGGGACAGGGAAGACCATTCAGTACTTC. It is translated as CASSEGTGKTIQYF.

CDR3 nucleotides: TGCGCCAGCAGGGAACAGGGTTCGGATGAGCAGTTCTTC. Residues: CASREQGSDEQFF. The chain joins TRBV10-1 to TRBJ2-1; D might be TRBD1 (6 bases). Germline V CDR1 and CDR2: WNHNN, SYGVQD (reference sequence). V gave up 6 bases and J gave up 8 bases, with 14 bases separating them. CDR3 length: 13 residues.

The chain links TRBV7-8 to TRBJ2-2, with 9 bases lining up with TRBD2. The CDR3 runs 16 residues. V lost 6 bases, J lost 0 bases, and 5 bases stayed unmatched. Germline assignment: CDR1 SGHVS and CDR2 FQNEAQ. The CDR3 nucleotides are TGTGCCAGCAGATTTGGGACTAGCACGAACACCGGGGAGCTGTTTTTT. This translates into CASRFGTSTNTGELFF.

This clone appeared once. The chain uses TRBV27 and TRBJ2-3; D unresolved. Per the germline V gene, CDR1 is MNHEY and CDR2 is SMNVEV (reference sequence). CDR3 size: 12 residues. V gave up 6 bases and J gave up 2 bases, with 6 bases separating them. This chain's CDR3 is CASSFSTDTQYF. The DNA for the CDR3 is TGTGCCAGCAGCTTCTCCACAGATACGCAGTATTTT.

This chain connects TRBV15 to TRBJ1-5; a possible D gene is TRBD1 (5 bases). V was clipped by 4 bases and J by 1 base, with 17 bases between them. There are 17 residues in the CDR3. Germline-derived CDR1 and CDR2 are LNHNV and YYDKDF (reference sequence). The CDR3 loop reads CATSKGRGDLSNQPQHF. The CDR3 coding sequence is TGTGCCACCAGCAAAGGACGGGGGGACCTGAGCAATCAGCCCCAGCATTTT.

This clone showed up just once. This CDR3 is CASSEPGDKITEAFF. The CDR3 DNA sequence: TGTGCCAGCAGTGAACCAGGGGATAAAATCACTGAAGCTTTCTTT. The genes are TRBV6-1 and TRBJ1-1; D may be TRBD1 (6 bases). Germline CDR1 is MNHNS and CDR2 is SASEGT. The V end was cut by 2 bases, the J end by 4 bases, with 14 bases between. The CDR3 loop spans 15 amino acids.

The chain recombines TRBV7-2 with TRBJ1-4; D not resolved. V dropped 5 bases and J dropped 1 base, with 14 bases sitting between them. Germline CDR1 is SGHTA and CDR2 is FQGNSA. The CDR3 has 16 residues. In nucleotides, the CDR3 is TGTGCCAGCAGCGCGGCCCAGACTCTAACTAATGAAAAACTGTTTTTT. Translation: CASSAAQTLTNEKLFF.

The chain carries TRBV6-5 and TRBJ1-3, with unresolved D. Germline assignment: CDR1 MNHEY and CDR2 SVGAGI. This CDR3 has 13 residues. V was trimmed by 7 bases and J by 0 bases, leaving 7 bases between them. CDR3 in DNA: TGTGCCAGCACCAGGTCCTCTGGAAACACCATATATTTT. This codes for CASTRSSGNTIYF.

The chain joins TRBV27 to TRBJ2-6, with D unresolved. CDR1 and CDR2 (germline): MNHEY, SMNVEV (reference sequence). Trimming shortened V by 6 bases and J by 2 bases, and 11 bases separated the two germline ends. This CDR3 region has 15 residues. The CDR3 DNA reads TGTGCCAGCAGACCCCAGGTAGCTGGGGCCAACGTCCTGACTTTC. Protein sequence: CASRPQVAGANVLTF.

V and J are TRBV5-1 and TRBJ1-3, with TRBD1 as a possible D gene (6 bases). This CDR3 has 15 amino acids. V dropped 0 bases and J dropped 8 bases, with 15 bases sitting between them. Germline V gene data show CDR1 as SGHRS and CDR2 as YFSETQ. For the CDR3, the DNA is TGCGCCAGCAGCTTGGCGCAGGGGCTCCTGGACACCATATATTTT. It yields the protein CASSLAQGLLDTIYF.

This chain connects TRBV19 to TRBJ2-7; D is possibly TRBD2 (5 bases). From germline, CDR1 is LNHDA and CDR2 SQIVND (reference sequence). This CDR3 spans 13 amino acids. Trimming took off 5 bases at V and 2 bases at J, with 10 bases between the two ends. The CDR3 DNA reads as TGTGCCAGTAGTTTGACCGGGACCTACGAGCAGTACTTC. This codes for CASSLTGTYEQYF.

The chain carries TRBV6-5 and TRBJ1-5, with 10 bases that match TRBD1. J gave up 6 bases and V 7 bases, and 9 bases lay outside the gene matches. CDR3 length: 15 residues. Germline loops: CDR1 MNHEY, CDR2 SVGAGI. Here the CDR3 reads CASKSGTGAGQPQHF. The CDR3 nucleotides read TGTGCCAGCAAGTCCGGGACAGGGGCAGGTCAGCCCCAGCATTTT.

With respect to this clone: At the DNA level, this CDR3 is encoded by other sequences in the same sample as well. V is TRBV7-3 and J is TRBJ1-6, with D hard to call. Germline lookup yields CDR1 SGHTA and CDR2 FQGTGA. This CDR3 has 15 residues. The ends were cut back, 1 base at V and 7 bases at J, with 11 bases in the middle. CDR3 in amino acids: CASSLKRPPNSPLHF. In DNA form, the CDR3 reads TGTGCCAGCAGCTTAAAGCGGCCGCCCAATTCACCCCTCCACTTT.

The V and J genes are TRBV25-1 and TRBJ1-1; D gene ambiguous. CDR3 length: 15 amino acids. Between the trimmed V and J ends, which lost 6 bases and 0 bases, there was a span of 14 bases. In germline, CDR1 is MGHDK, CDR2 SYGVNS. CDR3 protein: CASRPPRVMNTEAFF. In DNA, the CDR3 is TGTGCCAGCAGGCCCCCCCGGGTCATGAACACTGAAGCTTTCTTT.

The rearrangement joins TRBV30 to TRBJ1-1, with D maybe TRBD1 (5 bases). Trimming cost V 5 bases and J 1 base, with 5 bases left between them. The CDR3 is 11 residues long. CDR1 is GTSNPN, CDR2 SVGIG, per germline (reference sequence). In nucleotides, the CDR3 is TGTGCCTGGGGACAGAACACTGAAGCTTTCTTT. This sequence encodes CAWGQNTEAFF.

The CDR3 nucleotides are TGTGCCAGCAGCTTACGGCAGGGTTCAGCTTTCTTT. Protein sequence: CASSLRQGSAFF. This chain joins TRBV7-2 and TRBJ1-1; possible D gene TRBD1, 5 bases. V was trimmed by 2 bases and J by 10 bases, leaving 11 bases between them. The CDR3 is 12 amino acids. The germline V gene has CDR1 SGHTA and CDR2 FQGNSA.

The chain carries TRBV11-2 and TRBJ2-1; 8 bases map to TRBD2. The CDR3 has 16 residues. V was clipped by 2 bases and J by 8 bases; unmatched bases: 11. Germline V gene data show CDR1 as SGHAT and CDR2 as FQNNGV. The DNA for the CDR3 is TGTGCCAGCAGCTTAATCGCTAGCGGGCGAGGGTATGAGCAGTTCTTC. It translates to CASSLIASGRGYEQFF.